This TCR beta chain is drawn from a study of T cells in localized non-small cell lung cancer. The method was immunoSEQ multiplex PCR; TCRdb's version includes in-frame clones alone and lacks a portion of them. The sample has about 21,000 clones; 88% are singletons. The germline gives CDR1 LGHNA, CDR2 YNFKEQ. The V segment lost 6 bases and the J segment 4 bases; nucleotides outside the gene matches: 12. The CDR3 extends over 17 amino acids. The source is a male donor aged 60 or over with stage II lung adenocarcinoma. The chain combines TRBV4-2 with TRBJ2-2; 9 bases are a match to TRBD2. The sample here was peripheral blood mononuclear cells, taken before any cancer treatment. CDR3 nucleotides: TGTGCCAGCAGTGAAGGGGGGCTAGCGGGGATCACCGGGGAGCTGTTTTTT. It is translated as CASSEGGLAGITGELFF.